A selection of T cell receptor beta chains follows, all from one sample in a study of cytomegalovirus exposure and HLA in healthy donors. Some clones are missing from TCRdb's copy, which holds only in-frame ones; the method was immunoSEQ multiplex PCR. The sample contains roughly 140,000 clones, roughly 9.4% of which appear only once. Sequenced sample: PBMCs. All receptors come from a male donor in good health and CMV-seronegative. Both conserved end residues are trimmed from each CDR3. A clone size is listed for some rows: how often the clone was seen (once, few, many), or a class if it is expanded.

abundance,v_gene,j_gene,CDR3aa
few,TRBV6-6,TRBJ1-1,ASSYSSQGDTEAF
few,TRBV7-9,TRBJ2-7,ASSLAGGPNEQY
few,TRBV10-3,TRBJ2-1,AISEPGSGAYNEQF
NA,TRBV30,TRBJ1-1,ASDRGENTEAF
few,TRBV30,TRBJ2-7,AWSVPRQGYEQY
few,TRBV25-1,TRBJ2-3,ASRLASDTQY
few,TRBV7-2,TRBJ2-3,ASSLGVRGTDTQY
few,TRBV5-1,TRBJ2-1,ASSLQEQVRDEQF
few,TRBV28,TRBJ2-6,ASSPAGAISGANVLT
NA,TRBV7-2,TRBJ2-1,ASSPGLAGDVGEQF
NA,TRBV20-1,TRBJ2-1,SASPREEQF
few,TRBV5-4,TRBJ1-1,ASSLQGKAF
NA,TRBV7-2,TRBJ1-5,ASSSQALNNQPQH
NA,TRBV6-1,TRBJ2-2,ASSEARDGELF
NA,TRBV4-3,TRBJ1-1,ASSQDHGGVTEAF
NA,TRBV4-3,TRBJ1-4,ASSQDIGTGGEKLF
few,TRBV28,TRBJ1-2,ASSLGHPYGYT
NA,TRBV7-2,TRBJ2-5,ASSRDSQETQY
NA,TRBV7-6,TRBJ2-2,ASSSQSSPGELF
few,TRBV2,TRBJ2-7,ASSAGTGVSGIGSYEQY
few,TRBV6-5,TRBJ2-7,ASSGGYEQY
NA,TRBV27,TRBJ2-7,ASSPGLAVTRSHAEQY